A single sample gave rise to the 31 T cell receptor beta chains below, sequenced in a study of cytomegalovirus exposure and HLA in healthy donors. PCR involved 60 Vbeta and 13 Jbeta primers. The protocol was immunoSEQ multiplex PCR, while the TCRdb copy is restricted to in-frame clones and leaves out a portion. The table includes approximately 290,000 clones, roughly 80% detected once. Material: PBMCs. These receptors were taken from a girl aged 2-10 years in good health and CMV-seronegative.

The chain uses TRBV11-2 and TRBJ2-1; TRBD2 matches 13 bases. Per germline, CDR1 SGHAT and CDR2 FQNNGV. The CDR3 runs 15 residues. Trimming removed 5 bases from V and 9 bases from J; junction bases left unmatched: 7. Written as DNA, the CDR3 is TGTGCCAGCAGCCCTAGGACTAGCGGGGGTTCTGAGCAGTTCTTC. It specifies CASSPRTSGGSEQFF.

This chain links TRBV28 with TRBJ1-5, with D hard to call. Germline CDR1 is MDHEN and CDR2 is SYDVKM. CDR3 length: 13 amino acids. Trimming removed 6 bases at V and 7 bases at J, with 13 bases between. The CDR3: CASSFRGIQPQHF. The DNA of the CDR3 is TGTGCCAGCAGCTTCCGAGGCATACAGCCCCAGCATTTT.

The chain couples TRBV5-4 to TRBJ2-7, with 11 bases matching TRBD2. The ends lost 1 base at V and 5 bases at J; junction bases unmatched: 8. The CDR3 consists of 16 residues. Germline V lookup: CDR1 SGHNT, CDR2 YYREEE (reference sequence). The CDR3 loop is CASSLLGTSGIHEQYF. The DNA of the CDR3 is TGTGCCAGCAGCTTGCTCGGGACTAGCGGAATCCACGAGCAGTACTTC. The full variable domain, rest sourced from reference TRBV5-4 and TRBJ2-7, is ETGVTQSPTHLIKTRGQQVTLRCSSQSGHNTVSWYQQALGQGPQFIFQYYREEENGRGNFPPRFSGLQFPNYSSELNVNALELDDSALYLCASSLLGTSGIHEQYFGPGTRLTVT.

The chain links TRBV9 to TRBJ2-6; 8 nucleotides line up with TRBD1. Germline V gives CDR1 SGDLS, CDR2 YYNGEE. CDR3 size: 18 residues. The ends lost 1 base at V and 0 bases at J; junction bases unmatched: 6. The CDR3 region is CASSVRGTGSSGANVLTF. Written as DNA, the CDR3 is TGTGCCAGCAGCGTACGGGGGACAGGAAGCTCTGGGGCCAACGTCCTGACTTTC.

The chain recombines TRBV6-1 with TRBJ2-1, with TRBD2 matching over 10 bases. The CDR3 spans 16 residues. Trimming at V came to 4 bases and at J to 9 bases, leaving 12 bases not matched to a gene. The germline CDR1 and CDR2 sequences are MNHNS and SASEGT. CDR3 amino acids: CASSGRASGGAPEQFF. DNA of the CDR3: TGTGCCAGCAGTGGCCGGGCGAGCGGGGGGGCACCTGAGCAGTTCTTC.

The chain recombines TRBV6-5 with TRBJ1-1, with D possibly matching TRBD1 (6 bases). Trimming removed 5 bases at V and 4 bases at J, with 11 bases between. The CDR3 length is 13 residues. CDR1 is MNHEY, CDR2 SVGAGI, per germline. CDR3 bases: TGTGCCAGCAGTCGTGAAGGGGGCACTGAAGCTTTCTTT. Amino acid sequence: CASSREGGTEAFF.

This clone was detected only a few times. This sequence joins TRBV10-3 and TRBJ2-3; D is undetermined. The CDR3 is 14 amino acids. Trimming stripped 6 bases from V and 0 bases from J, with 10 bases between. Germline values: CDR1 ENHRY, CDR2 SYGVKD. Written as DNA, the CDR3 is TGTGCCATCAGCCGACATTTTAGCACAGATACGCAGTATTTT. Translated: CAISRHFSTDTQYF.

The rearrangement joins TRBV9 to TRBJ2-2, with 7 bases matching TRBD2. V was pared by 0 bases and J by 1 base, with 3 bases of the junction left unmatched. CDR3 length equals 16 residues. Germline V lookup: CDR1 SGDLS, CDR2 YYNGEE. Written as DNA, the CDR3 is TGTGCCAGCAGCGTAGGGCTAGCGGTGAACACCGGGGAGCTGTTTTTT. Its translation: CASSVGLAVNTGELFF. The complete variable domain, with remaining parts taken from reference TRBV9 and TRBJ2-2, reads DSGVTQTPKHLITATGQRVTLRCSPRSGDLSVYWYQQSLDQGLQFLIQYYNGEERAKGNILERFSAQQFPDLHSELNLSSLELGDSALYFCASSVGLAVNTGELFFGEGSRLTVL.

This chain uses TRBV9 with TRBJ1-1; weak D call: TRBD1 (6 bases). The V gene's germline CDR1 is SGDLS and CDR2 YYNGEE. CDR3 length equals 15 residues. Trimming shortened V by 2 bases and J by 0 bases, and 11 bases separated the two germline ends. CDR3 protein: CASSVWTDMNTEAFF. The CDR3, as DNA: TGTGCCAGCAGCGTTTGGACAGACATGAACACTGAAGCTTTCTTT.

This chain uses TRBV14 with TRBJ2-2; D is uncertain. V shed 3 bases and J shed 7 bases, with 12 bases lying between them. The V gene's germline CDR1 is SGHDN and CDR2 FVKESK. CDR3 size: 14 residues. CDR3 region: CASSQEDIGGELFF. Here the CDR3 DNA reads TGTGCCAGCAGCCAGGAAGACATAGGCGGGGAGCTGTTTTTT.

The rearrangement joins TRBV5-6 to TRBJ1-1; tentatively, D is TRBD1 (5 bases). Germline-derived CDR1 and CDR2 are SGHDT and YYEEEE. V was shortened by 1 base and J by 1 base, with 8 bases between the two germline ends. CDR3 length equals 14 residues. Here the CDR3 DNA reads TGTGCCAGCAGCTTGCAGGGTCCGAACACTGAAGCTTTCTTT. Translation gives CASSLQGPNTEAFF.

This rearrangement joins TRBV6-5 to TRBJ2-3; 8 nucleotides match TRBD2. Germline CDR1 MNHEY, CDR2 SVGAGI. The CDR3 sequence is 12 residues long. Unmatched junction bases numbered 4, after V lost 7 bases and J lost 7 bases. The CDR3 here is CASNGRANTQYF. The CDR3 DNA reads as TGTGCCAGCAACGGGAGGGCAAATACGCAGTATTTT.

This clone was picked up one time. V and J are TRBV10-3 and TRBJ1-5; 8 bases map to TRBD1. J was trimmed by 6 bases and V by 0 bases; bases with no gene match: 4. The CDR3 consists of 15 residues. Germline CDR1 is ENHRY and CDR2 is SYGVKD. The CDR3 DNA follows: TGTGCCATCAGTGAGTCGCGCAGGGGGCCTCAGCCCCAGCATTTT. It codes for CAISESRRGPQPQHF.

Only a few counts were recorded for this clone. The CDR3 DNA reads as TGCGCCAGCAGCCAAGGAGGACTAGCGGAGCGCTACGAGCAGTACTTC. As protein: CASSQGGLAERYEQYF. The chain joins TRBV4-1 to TRBJ2-7, with 10 bases fitting TRBD2. This CDR3 is 16 amino acids long. Per the germline V gene, CDR1 is MGHRA and CDR2 is YSYEKL. V was pared by 1 base and J by 3 bases, with 6 bases of the junction left unmatched.

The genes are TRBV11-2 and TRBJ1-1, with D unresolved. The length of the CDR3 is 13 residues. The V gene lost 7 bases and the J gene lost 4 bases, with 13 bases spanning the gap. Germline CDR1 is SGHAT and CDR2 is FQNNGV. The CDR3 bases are TGTGCCAGCAACACGATAGGAGCCACTGAAGCTTTCTTT. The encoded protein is CASNTIGATEAFF.

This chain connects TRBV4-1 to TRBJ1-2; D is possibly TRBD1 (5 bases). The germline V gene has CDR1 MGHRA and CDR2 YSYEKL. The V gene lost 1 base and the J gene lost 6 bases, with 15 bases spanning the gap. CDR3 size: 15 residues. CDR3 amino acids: CASSQVGRVGNGYTF. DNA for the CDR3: TGCGCCAGCAGCCAAGTCGGCAGGGTGGGTAATGGCTACACCTTC.

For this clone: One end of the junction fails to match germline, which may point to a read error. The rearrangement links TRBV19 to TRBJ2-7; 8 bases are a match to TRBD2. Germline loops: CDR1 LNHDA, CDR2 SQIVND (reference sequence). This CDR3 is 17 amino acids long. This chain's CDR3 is CASSPQTLAGSTYGQYF. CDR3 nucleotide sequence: TGTGCCAGTAGTCCGCAGACATTAGCGGGATCTACCTACGGGCAGTACTTC.

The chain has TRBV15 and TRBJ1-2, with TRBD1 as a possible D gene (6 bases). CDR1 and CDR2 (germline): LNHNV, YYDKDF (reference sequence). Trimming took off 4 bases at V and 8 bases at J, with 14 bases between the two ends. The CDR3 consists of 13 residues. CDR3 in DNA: TGTGCCACCAGCATAATACAGGGAGCAGGCTACACCTTC. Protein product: CATSIIQGAGYTF.

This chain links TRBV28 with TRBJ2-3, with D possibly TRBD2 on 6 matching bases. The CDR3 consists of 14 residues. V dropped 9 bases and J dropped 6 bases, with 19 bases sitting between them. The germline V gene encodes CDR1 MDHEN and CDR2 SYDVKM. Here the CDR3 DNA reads TGTGCCAGTACGGAGGGAGCGGGCGTGGATACGCAGTATTTT. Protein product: CASTEGAGVDTQYF.

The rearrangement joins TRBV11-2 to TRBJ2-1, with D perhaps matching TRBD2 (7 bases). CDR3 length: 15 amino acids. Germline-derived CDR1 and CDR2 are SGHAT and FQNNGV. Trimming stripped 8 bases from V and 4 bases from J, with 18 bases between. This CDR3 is CASGGGGDRYNEQFF. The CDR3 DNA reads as TGTGCCAGCGGTGGGGGGGGCGATCGGTACAATGAGCAGTTCTTC.

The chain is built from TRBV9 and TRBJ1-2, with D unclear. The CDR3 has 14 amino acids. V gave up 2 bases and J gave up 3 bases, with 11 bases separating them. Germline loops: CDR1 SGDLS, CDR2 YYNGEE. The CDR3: CASSVDLGYYGYTF. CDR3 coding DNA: TGTGCCAGCAGCGTGGACTTGGGGTACTATGGCTACACCTTC.

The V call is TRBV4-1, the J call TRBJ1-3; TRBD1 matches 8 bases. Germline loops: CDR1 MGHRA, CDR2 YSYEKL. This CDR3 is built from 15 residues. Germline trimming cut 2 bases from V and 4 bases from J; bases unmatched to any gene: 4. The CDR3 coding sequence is TGCGCCAGCAGCCAACCCAGGACAGGGGGAAACACCATATATTTT. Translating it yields CASSQPRTGGNTIYF.

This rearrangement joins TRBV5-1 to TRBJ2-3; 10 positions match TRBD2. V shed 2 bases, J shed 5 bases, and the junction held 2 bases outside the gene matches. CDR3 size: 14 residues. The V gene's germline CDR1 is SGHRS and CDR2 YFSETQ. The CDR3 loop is CASSLPSGGDTQYF. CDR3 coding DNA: TGCGCCAGCAGCTTACCTAGCGGGGGAGATACGCAGTATTTT.

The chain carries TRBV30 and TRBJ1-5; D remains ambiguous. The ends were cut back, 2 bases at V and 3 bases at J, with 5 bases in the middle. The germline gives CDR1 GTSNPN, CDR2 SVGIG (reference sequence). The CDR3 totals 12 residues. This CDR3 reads CAWSRINQPQHF. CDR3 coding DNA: TGTGCCTGGAGTCGTATCAATCAGCCCCAGCATTTT.

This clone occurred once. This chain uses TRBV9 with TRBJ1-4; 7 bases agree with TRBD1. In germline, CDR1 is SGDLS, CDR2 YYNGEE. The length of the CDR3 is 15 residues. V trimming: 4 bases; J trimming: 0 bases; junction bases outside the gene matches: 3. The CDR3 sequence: CASSFGTATNEKLFF. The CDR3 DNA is TGTGCCAGCAGCTTCGGGACAGCAACTAATGAAAAACTGTTTTTT.

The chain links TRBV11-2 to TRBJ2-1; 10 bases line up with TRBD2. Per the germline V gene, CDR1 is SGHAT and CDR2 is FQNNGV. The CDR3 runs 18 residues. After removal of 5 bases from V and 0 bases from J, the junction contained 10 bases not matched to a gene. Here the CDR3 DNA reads TGTGCCAGCAGCCTATTCCCTTCTAGCGGGAGCTCCTACAATGAGCAGTTCTTC. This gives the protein CASSLFPSSGSSYNEQFF.

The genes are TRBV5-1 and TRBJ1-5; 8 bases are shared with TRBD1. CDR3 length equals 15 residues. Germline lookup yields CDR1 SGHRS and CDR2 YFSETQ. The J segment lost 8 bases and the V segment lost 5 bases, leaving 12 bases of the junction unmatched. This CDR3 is CASSLIGTGGEPQHF. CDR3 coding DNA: TGCGCCAGCAGTTTAATAGGGACAGGAGGGGAGCCCCAGCATTTT.

As DNA, the CDR3 is TGTGCCATCAGTGAGAGAGCGGGTAGCTCCTACAATGAGCAGTTCTTC. Its translation: CAISERAGSSYNEQFF. The chain has TRBV10-3 and TRBJ2-1; a possible D gene is TRBD2 (6 bases). CDR1 and CDR2 from the germline V gene are ENHRY and SYGVKD. The CDR3 extends over 16 amino acids. The V and J ends lost 2 bases and 0 bases respectively, with 11 bases between them.

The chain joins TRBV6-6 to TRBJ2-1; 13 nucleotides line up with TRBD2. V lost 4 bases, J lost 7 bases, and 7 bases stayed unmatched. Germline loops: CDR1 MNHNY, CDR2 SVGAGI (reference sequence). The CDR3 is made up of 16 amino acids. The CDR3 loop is CASSSSLAGGRNEQFF. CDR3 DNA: TGTGCCAGCAGTTCCTCACTAGCGGGGGGGCGTAATGAGCAGTTCTTC.

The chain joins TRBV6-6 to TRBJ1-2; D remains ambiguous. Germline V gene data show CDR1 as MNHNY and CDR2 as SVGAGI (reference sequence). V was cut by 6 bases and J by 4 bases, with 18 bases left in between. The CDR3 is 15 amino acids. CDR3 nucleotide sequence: TGTGCCAGCAGCCCAACCCGTACTCGGAGCTATGGCTACACCTTC. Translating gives CASSPTRTRSYGYTF.

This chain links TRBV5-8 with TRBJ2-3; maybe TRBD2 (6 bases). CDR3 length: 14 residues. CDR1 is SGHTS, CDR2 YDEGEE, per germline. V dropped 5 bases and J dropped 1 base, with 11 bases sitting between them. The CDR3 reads CASRSGGGTDTQYF. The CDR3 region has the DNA TGTGCCAGCAGGTCCGGGGGAGGCACAGATACGCAGTATTTT.